This TCR beta chain was retrieved from a study of cytomegalovirus exposure and HLA in healthy donors. Notes on the study in general: Later work showed greater clonal expansion in HLA-associated TCR beta chains than in equally common others. A missense variant in DCLRE1C was later tied to TCR beta V- and J-gene trimming. Common viral pathogens seemed, in a later analysis, to connect with several of the most significant clusters. Despite most TCR sequences being rare, some public TCRs occurred in many donors.

In germline, CDR1 is SGHDN, CDR2 FVKESK. Trimming pared 4 bases from V and 3 bases from J, leaving 15 bases between. The CDR3 sequence is 15 residues long. The primer mix had 60 Vbeta and 13 Jbeta primers. TCRdb keeps only in-frame clones here, not all; method: immunoSEQ multiplex PCR. There are under 250,000 clones in the sample; approximately 88% occur only once, and roughly 0.7% lies in the top ten. Regarding this clone: Its antigen is currently unknown.

The V and J genes are TRBV14 and TRBJ1-1; possible D gene TRBD1, 5 bases. The source material was PBMCs. This clonotype originated in a boy younger than 10 in good health and CMV-seronegative. In DNA, the CDR3 is TGTGCCAGCAGCCCGTGGCCAGGGTGGGACACTGAAGCTTTCTTT. Translation gives CASSPWPGWDTEAFF.